This record looks at one T cell receptor (beta chain) sequence and its context. What it binds is not known. In germline, CDR1 is SQVTM, CDR2 ANQGSEA. V was clipped by 3 bases and J by 5 bases, with 10 bases between them. The length of the CDR3 is 12 residues. This entry comes from a study of cytomegalovirus exposure and HLA in healthy donors. Study results and limitations: Cytomegalovirus-associated status was assigned to about 150 TCR beta chains. Most TCRs appeared rarely, but some public TCRs recurred in many donors. As confirmed in vitro, a few CMV-associated chains were specific for CMV antigens.

Data came from immunoSEQ multiplex PCR; TCRdb stores just in-frame clones and leaves some out. The sample has 330,000 or so clones, more than 80% seen once. This clonotype was obtained from a woman between 18 and 29 years old in good health and CMV-seronegative. The V call is TRBV29-1, the J call TRBJ2-5; perhaps TRBD2 as D (5 bases). Input material: PBMCs. CDR3 region: CSVELPGETQYF. CDR3 bases: TGCAGCGTTGAGCTACCGGGGGAGACCCAGTACTTC. Supplemented by reference TRBV29-1 and TRBJ2-5, the full variable domain reads SAVISQKPSRDICQRGTSLTIQCQVDSQVTMMFWYRQQPGQSLTLIATANQGSEATYESGFVIDKFPISRPNLTFSTLTVSNMSPEDSSIYLCSVELPGETQYFGPGTRLLVL.